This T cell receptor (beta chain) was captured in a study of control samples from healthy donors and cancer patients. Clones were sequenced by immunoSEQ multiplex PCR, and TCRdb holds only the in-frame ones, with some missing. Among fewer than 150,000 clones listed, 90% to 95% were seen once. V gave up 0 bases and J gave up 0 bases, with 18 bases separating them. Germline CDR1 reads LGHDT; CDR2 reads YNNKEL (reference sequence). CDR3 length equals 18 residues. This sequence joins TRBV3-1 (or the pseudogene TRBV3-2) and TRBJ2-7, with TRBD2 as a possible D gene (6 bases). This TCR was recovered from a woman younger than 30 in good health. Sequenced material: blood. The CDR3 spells CASSQDYLRGTSSYEQYF. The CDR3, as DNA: TGTGCCAGCAGCCAAGATTACCTTCGGGGGACCAGCTCCTACGAGCAGTACTTC.